This TCR beta chain was captured in a study of CD8 T cells in Susac syndrome. Overall study: Clinically active disease was present in five or six of the sequenced Susac syndrome patients. Roughly 8 of these patients were in remission.

General observations from the study: Susac-specific public clones were found in total CD8+ and CD8+ TEMRA repertoires, numbering fewer than 20 and five, respectively.

RNA totalling about 0.45 to 1 ug underwent reverse transcription with random hexamers. TCRdb called the immunoSEQ multiplex PCR reads again in MiXCR, with one record for every CDR3 protein. The sample lists roughly 150,000 distinct CDR3 sequences; 85% to 95% were seen once. This CDR3 spans 18 amino acids. Looked up from germline, CDR1 is SGHDT and CDR2 is YYEEEE. V lost 0 bases, J lost 0 bases, and 13 bases lay in between. This clonotype is a singleton in its sample. Its target is unknown. The specimen sequenced was CD8+ T cells from PBMCs. This sequence originates from a human donor with Susac syndrome. The genes are TRBV5-6 and TRBJ2-6; D might be TRBD2 (6 bases). CDR3 nucleotide sequence: TGTGCCAGCAGCTTGGAGGGGACTGCCTGCTCTGGGGCCAACGTCCTGACTTTC. Translation: CASSLEGTACSGANVLTF. Based on the CDR3 plus reference TRBV5-6 and TRBJ2-6, the full variable domain is DAGVTQSPTHLIKTRGQQVTLRCSPKSGHDTVSWYQQALGQGPQFIFQYYEEEERQRGNFPDRFSGHQFPNYSSELNVNALLLGDSALYLCASSLEGTACSGANVLTFGAGSRLTVL.